This TCR beta chain was found in a study of PD-1 blockade in classical Hodgkin lymphoma. Produced via immunoSEQ multiplex PCR; TCRdb's table is partial and in-frame only. The sample lists under 7,000 clones; 60% to 85% were seen once. Study-wide findings and caveats: The authors excluded patients who started nivolumab under 1 year after ASCT.

This CDR3 has 14 amino acids. The germline V and J ends were trimmed by 1 base and 9 bases, with 15 bases remaining between them. CDR1 is SGHAT and CDR2 is FQNNGV in the germline V gene. With no exception, relapse followed autologous stem cell transplantation in all patients, and brentuximab vedotin exposure varied. Note on this clone: Its target is not known.

The source was peripheral blood mononuclear cells (PBMCs), collected at baseline. The TCR comes from a human donor with classical Hodgkin lymphoma. The chain is built from TRBV11-2 and TRBJ1-2, with no clear D. This CDR3 reads CASSLAWVPRSYTF. The DNA for the CDR3 is TGTGCCAGCAGCTTAGCGTGGGTCCCGAGGAGCTACACCTTC.